Following are 7 T cell receptor beta chains from one sample sequenced in a study of blood T cells in healthy people across ages. A second 7 to 11 cycle PCR used barcoded and J-beta primers. From the 5' RACE reads, TCRdb called clonotypes with MiXCR, one entry per CDR3 protein. The sample has hundreds of thousands of distinct CDR3 sequences; roughly 32% are singletons. Source material: blood. The receptors here all came from a woman of 80 years or more in good health.

This sequence joins TRBV12-3 or TRBV12-4 and TRBJ2-2; 8 bases are a match to TRBD1. There are 17 residues in the CDR3. V dropped 3 bases and J dropped 6; count of bases not matched to a gene: 12. CDR3 protein: CASSFGPTGQGAGELFF. DNA of the CDR3: TGTGCCAGCAGTTTTGGCCCAACCGGACAGGGAGCCGGGGAGCTGTTTTTT.

Ten or more counts support this clonotype. The rearrangement joins TRBV3-1 to TRBJ1-5; the match to TRBD1 covers 8 bases. Looked up from germline, CDR1 is LGHDT and CDR2 is YNNKEL (reference sequence). The junction had 4 bases not matched to a gene; V was cut back by 0 bases and J by 3 bases. The CDR3 is 16 residues long. The CDR3: CASSQDGGQANQPQHF. The CDR3 region has the DNA TGTGCCAGCAGCCAAGATGGGGGACAGGCCAATCAGCCCCAGCATTTT.

This chain links TRBV20-1 with TRBJ1-2; the D gene is possibly TRBD1 (5 bases). This CDR3 contains 14 residues. V lost 5 bases to trimming and J lost 5 bases, with 18 bases between them. CDR1 and CDR2 (germline): DFQATT, SNEGSKA (reference sequence). The CDR3 nucleotides are TGCAGTGCTCTTAATAAGGGACTCTTATATGGCTACACCTTC. Encoded protein: CSALNKGLLYGYTF.

The DNA of the CDR3 is TGTGCCAGCAGTCCGGGGGCAGCGAACACCGGGGAGCTGTTTTTT. Translation: CASSPGAANTGELFF. The chain links TRBV27 to TRBJ2-2; either TRBD1 or TRBD2 may supply D (6 bases each). Germline V lookup: CDR1 MNHEY, CDR2 SMNVEV (reference sequence). This CDR3 comprises 15 residues. Trimming pared 5 bases from V and 0 bases from J, leaving 10 bases between.

A remark on this clonotype: At one end, the junction sequence differs from germline, possibly due to a read error. The chain recombines TRBV7-9 with TRBJ2-3; D tentatively fits TRBD1 or TRBD2 (7 bases each). The CDR3 is 17 residues long. Germline CDR1 is SEHNR and CDR2 is FQNEAQ (reference sequence). CDR3 loop: CASSFRGGDYSTDTQCF. The CDR3 DNA is TGTGCCAGCAGCTTCAGGGGGGGAGACTATAGCACAGATACGCAGTGTTTT.

The sample holds many counts of this clonotype. The chain joins TRBV9 to TRBJ2-5, with 10 nucleotides matching TRBD2. V shed 2 bases, J shed 3 bases, and the junction held 13 bases outside the gene matches. The CDR3 extends over 18 amino acids. Germline values: CDR1 SGDLS, CDR2 YYNGEE. The CDR3 region is CASSVAPSGGGGEETQYF. In nucleotides, the CDR3 is TGTGCCAGCAGCGTGGCCCCTAGCGGGGGCGGGGGGGAAGAGACCCAGTACTTC.

This clonotype showed up many times. The gene calls are TRBV5-6 and TRBJ2-5, with D possibly TRBD1 on 5 matching bases. V lost 4 bases to trimming and J lost 5 bases, with 18 bases between them. Germline V CDR1 and CDR2: SGHDT, YYEEEE. The CDR3 sequence is 15 residues long. The CDR3, as DNA: TGTGCCAGCAGCCGGAGCGCAGGGCTGGCTGAGACCCAGTACTTC. Translating it yields CASSRSAGLAETQYF.